These T cell receptor beta chains were read from a single sample in a study of identical twins. TCRdb recomputed calls from the 5' RACE reads with MiXCR, one row per CDR3 protein. The sample yields 200,000 to 250,000 distinct CDR3 sequences, 6.5% seen once. The sample also formed part of further work on T cells expressing NK-cell markers.

The sequencing sample was made of CD8+ T cells sorted from blood. The receptors shown here come from a woman younger than 35 in good health. Both conserved end residues are part of each CDR3. The D gene is left open where the match is weak. Only some rows state a clone size, as once, few, many or a class for expanded clones.

clone size	V gene	D gene	J gene	CDR3 protein	CDR3 DNA
many	TRBV12-3/TRBV12-4	NA	TRBJ1-4	CASSLGIWEKLFF	TGTGCCAGCAGTTTAGGGATCTGGGAAAAACTGTTTTTT
NA	TRBV5-6	TRBD2	TRBJ2-1	CASSWGLAGGNEQFF	TGTGCCAGCAGCTGGGGACTAGCGGGGGGGAATGAGCAGTTCTTC
few	TRBV27	NA	TRBJ2-7	CASSFFDAVEQYF	TGTGCCAGCAGTTTTTTCGACGCCGTGGAGCAGTACTTC
NA	TRBV4-1	NA	TRBJ1-1	CASSQGVADEAFF	TGCGCCAGCAGCCAAGGCGTCGCAGACGAAGCTTTCTTT
few	TRBV2	TRBD2	TRBJ2-1	CASSATSGAYNEQFF	TGTGCCAGCAGTGCTACTAGCGGTGCCTACAATGAGCAGTTCTTC
many	TRBV7-9	TRBD2	TRBJ2-1	CASSPTPGLALNEQFF	TGTGCCAGCAGCCCAACTCCGGGACTAGCGTTAAATGAGCAGTTCTTC
NA	TRBV3-1	NA	TRBJ2-4	CASSQVGTTKNIQYF	TGTGCCAGCAGCCAAGTCGGGACAACCAAAAACATTCAGTACTTC
many	TRBV11-2	NA	TRBJ2-2	CAIPLDPVQRNTGELFF	TGTGCCATCCCTCTAGACCCGGTACAGAGGAACACCGGGGAGCTGTTTTTT
many	TRBV29-1	TRBD2	TRBJ2-1	CSVGGGSSYNEQFF	TGCAGCGTTGGTGGCGGGAGCTCCTACAATGAGCAGTTCTTC
many	TRBV7-3	NA	TRBJ2-1	CASSPMGGGQEQFF	TGTGCCAGCAGCCCTATGGGGGGGGGACAAGAGCAGTTCTTC
NA	TRBV5-1	NA	TRBJ1-1	CASTPEHMNTEAFF	TGCGCCAGCACCCCTGAACACATGAACACTGAAGCTTTCTTT